What follows is one T cell receptor (beta chain) and its context. Grouping used clinical history reported by participants in a survey and questionnaire. Original processing methods: It was from reference gene primer amplification that nucleated cell counts were estimated. Repertoires were generated with immunoSEQ multiplex PCR, while TCRdb's copy carries only in-frame clones and drops some. D and trimming were read from the DNA, whereas the V and J calls and clone size are those reported in that table. The sample includes under 200,000 clones, roughly 88% of them seen just once. This entry is derived from a study of blood T cell repertoires in COVID-19. About the research overall: Italy, Spain and the United States were the sources of the convalescent and acute COVID-19 samples.

Trimming took off 6 bases at V and 4 bases at J, with 13 bases between the two ends. Germline lookup yields CDR1 MDHEN and CDR2 SYDVKM. This CDR3 has 14 residues. Sequencing was carried out using PBMCs or T cells enriched from blood (not recorded which). This receptor was identified in a man aged 40-49 years with acute COVID-19. V gene TRBV28 combines with J gene TRBJ1-3; D remains unclear. The CDR3 DNA is TGTGCCAGCAGGCAAAGATATCAGGGAAACACCATATATTTT. It codes for CASRQRYQGNTIYF.